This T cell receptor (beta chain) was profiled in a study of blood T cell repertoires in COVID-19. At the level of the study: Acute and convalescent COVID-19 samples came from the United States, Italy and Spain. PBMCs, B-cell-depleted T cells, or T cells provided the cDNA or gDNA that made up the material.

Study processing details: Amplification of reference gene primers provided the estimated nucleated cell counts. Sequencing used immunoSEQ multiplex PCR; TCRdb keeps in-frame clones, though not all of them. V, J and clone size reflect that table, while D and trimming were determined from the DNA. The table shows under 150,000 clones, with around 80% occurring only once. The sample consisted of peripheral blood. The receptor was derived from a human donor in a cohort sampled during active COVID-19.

The CDR3 region is CASSVDPGNTEAFF. Written as DNA, the CDR3 is TGTGCCAGCAGCGTCGACCCGGGGAACACTGAAGCTTTCTTT. The gene calls are TRBV7-3 and TRBJ1-1; D is unclear. Trimming cost V 5 bases and J 1 base, with 11 bases left between them. Germline CDR1 and CDR2: SGHTA and FQGTGA. The CDR3 contains 14 residues.